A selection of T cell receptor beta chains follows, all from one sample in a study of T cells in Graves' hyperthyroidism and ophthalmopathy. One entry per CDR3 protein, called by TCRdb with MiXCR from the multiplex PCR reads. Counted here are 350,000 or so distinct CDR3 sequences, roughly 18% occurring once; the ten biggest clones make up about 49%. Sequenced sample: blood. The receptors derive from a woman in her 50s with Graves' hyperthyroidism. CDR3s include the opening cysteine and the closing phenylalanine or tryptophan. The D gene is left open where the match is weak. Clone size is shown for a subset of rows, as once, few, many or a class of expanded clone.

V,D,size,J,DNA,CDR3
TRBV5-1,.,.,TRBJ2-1,TGCGCCAGCAGCTTGGGCCTAGCCCCAGGGAATGAGCAGTTCTTC,CASSLGLAPGNEQFF
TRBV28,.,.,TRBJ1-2,TGTGCCAGCAGTTTTCCCCGTTCCTCGGGGGCTGGCTACACCTTC,CASSFPRSSGAGYTF
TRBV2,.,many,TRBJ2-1,TGTGCCAGCAGTGAAGGGCAAATGTGGGATGAGCAGTTCTTC,CASSEGQMWDEQFF
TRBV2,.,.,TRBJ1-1,TGTGCCAGCAGTGAAGGAAAAGGGGGATTATATATTAACACTGAAGCTTTCTTT,CASSEGKGGLYINTEAFF
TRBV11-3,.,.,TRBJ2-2,TGTGCCAGCAGCTTAGGCGGGACGTCGAATCCCGGGGAGCTTTTTTTT,CASSLGGTSNPGELFF
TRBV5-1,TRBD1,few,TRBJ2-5,TGCGCCAGCAGCATCTTTCCGGGACAGGGACAAGAGACCCAGTACTTC,CASSIFPGQGQETQYF
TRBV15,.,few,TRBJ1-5,TGTGCCACCAGCAGAGGGGGGGGGGTCAAACAGCCCCAGCATTTT,CATSRGGGVKQPQHF
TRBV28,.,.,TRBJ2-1,TGTGCCAGCAGTTCGGGGTCCCGCTCCGGGGAGCAGTTCTTC,CASSSGSRSGEQFF
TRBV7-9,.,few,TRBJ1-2,TGTGCCAGCAGCCAACCTACACATTCTGGCGGCTACACCTTC,CASSQPTHSGGYTF
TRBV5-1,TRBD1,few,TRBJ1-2,TGCGCCAGCACCCCCGGGACAGGGGTAGACTACACCTTC,CASTPGTGVDYTF
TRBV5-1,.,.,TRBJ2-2,TGCGCCAGCAGCCCAACGACTACGAACACCGGGGAGCTGTTTTTT,CASSPTTTNTGELFF
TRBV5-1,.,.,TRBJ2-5,TGCGCCAGCAGCTTTGTTACAGGACAAGAGACCCAGTACTTC,CASSFVTGQETQYF
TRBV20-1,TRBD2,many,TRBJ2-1,TGCAGTGCTATGTGGCGGGGGGTCTACAATGAGCAGTTCTTC,CSAMWRGVYNEQFF
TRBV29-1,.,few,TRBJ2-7,TGCAGCGCGAGAGGCGGAATCCCCTCCTACGAGCAGTACTTC,CSARGGIPSYEQYF